This entry lists 23 T cell receptor beta chains sequenced from one sample in a study of CD8 T cells in Susac syndrome. The RNA input was about 0.5 to 1 ug, and it was reverse transcribed with random hexamers. TCRdb reprocessed the immunoSEQ multiplex PCR reads with MiXCR, giving one entry per CDR3 protein. Here the sample spans about 120,000 distinct CDR3 sequences, 90% to 95% being singletons. The sequencing input was CD8+ T cells from PBMCs. The receptors stem from a human donor with Susac syndrome.

The J gene is TRBJ2-7, the V gene TRBV19; D ambiguous. The CDR3 loop spans 12 amino acids. Trimming stripped 0 bases from V and 3 bases from J, with 3 bases between. Per germline, CDR1 LNHDA and CDR2 SQIVND (reference sequence). CDR3 in DNA: TGTGCCAGTAGTATAGACCTCTACGAGCAGTACTTC. Its translation is CASSIDLYEQYF.

The DNA for the CDR3 is TGTGCCAGCAGCTTGGGGCGTCAACGGGTACAGGGAGCTGGAGGCTACACCTTC. This encodes CASSLGRQRVQGAGGYTF. This chain joins TRBV11-1 and TRBJ1-2, with D possibly being TRBD1 (6 bases). The CDR3 loop spans 18 amino acids. The germline V gene has CDR1 SGHAT and CDR2 FQDESV (reference sequence). The germline V and J ends were trimmed by 3 bases and 8 bases, with 28 bases remaining between them.

The chain carries TRBV5-4 and TRBJ1-2; tentatively, D is TRBD1 (5 bases). Germline V gives CDR1 SGHNT, CDR2 YYREEE (reference sequence). The V end was cut by 0 bases, the J end by 5 bases, with 17 bases between. The CDR3 contains 16 residues. The CDR3 DNA reads as TGTGCCAGCAGCTTGGGGGGGACGGAGAGTTATTATGGCTACACCTTC. Protein: CASSLGGTESYYGYTF.

The CDR3 here is CSVWDTGNTIYF. CDR3 in DNA: TGCAGCGTTTGGGACACCGGAAACACCATATATTTT. The J gene is TRBJ1-3, the V gene TRBV29-1, with D possibly TRBD1 on 6 matching bases. From germline, CDR1 is SQVTM and CDR2 ANQGSEA. The CDR3 is 12 residues long. Trimming took off 5 bases at V and 4 bases at J, with 9 bases between the two ends.

The chain joins TRBV4-1 to TRBJ2-1, with 8 bases matching TRBD1. Losses at the gene ends were 3 bases for V and 8 bases for J; bases not matched to a gene: 6. This CDR3 contains 14 residues. Germline CDR1 and CDR2: MGHRA and YSYEKL. In DNA form, the CDR3 reads TGCGCCAGCAGCCACCAGACAGGGGAGGATGAGCAGTTCTTC. It encodes CASSHQTGEDEQFF.

This clonotype was observed a single time. The chain has TRBV4-2 and TRBJ1-1; D gene unclear. CDR1 is LGHNA and CDR2 is YNFKEQ in the germline V gene. Trimming stripped 0 bases from V and 7 bases from J, with 6 bases between. This CDR3 region has 12 residues. The CDR3 bases are TGTGCCAGCAGCCAAGACCCCAGTGAAGCTTTCTTT. It translates to CASSQDPSEAFF.

This chain links TRBV7-2 with TRBJ2-6; D ambiguous. From germline, CDR1 is SGHTA and CDR2 FQGNSA. This CDR3 spans 14 amino acids. Trimming stripped 3 bases from V and 4 bases from J, with 7 bases between. The CDR3 spells CASSFAAGANVLTF. The CDR3 bases are TGTGCCAGCAGCTTCGCAGCCGGGGCCAACGTCCTGACTTTC.

The chain joins TRBV30 to TRBJ2-5; the D call may be TRBD1 or TRBD2 (5 bases each). V lost 0 bases and J 4 bases, leaving 12 bases between the germline ends. Per the germline V gene, CDR1 is GTSNPN and CDR2 is SVGIG (reference sequence). There are 14 residues in the CDR3. CDR3 in DNA: TGTGCCTGGAGTGTAGGGGCAGGGAGAGAGACCCAGTACTTC. Translation gives CAWSVGAGRETQYF.

V gene TRBV7-9 combines with J gene TRBJ2-1; TRBD1 matches 9 bases. Trimming cost V 6 bases and J 8 bases; bases outside gene matches: 5. CDR3 size: 13 residues. Germline V gives CDR1 SEHNR, CDR2 FQNEAQ (reference sequence). CDR3 sequence: CASSFTGGDEQFF. CDR3 DNA: TGTGCCAGCAGTTTTACAGGGGGCGATGAGCAGTTCTTC.

The gene calls are TRBV4-1 and TRBJ2-3; TRBD1 is a possible D gene (6 bases). The germline V gene has CDR1 MGHRA and CDR2 YSYEKL. This CDR3 is built from 16 residues. V shed 3 bases and J shed 1 base, with 14 bases lying between them. CDR3 region: CASSHSDSSGTDTQYF. The CDR3 DNA reads TGCGCCAGCAGCCATTCGGACAGCTCTGGCACAGATACGCAGTATTTT.

This clonotype appeared once. The V and J genes are TRBV9 and TRBJ2-7; tentative D call: TRBD1 (6 bases). Germline loops: CDR1 SGDLS, CDR2 YYNGEE. Trimming shortened V by 3 bases and J by 3 bases, and 10 bases separated the two germline ends. The CDR3 runs to 13 residues. CDR3 nucleotides: TGTGCCAGCAGCGAGGGACACTTCTACGAGCAGTACTTC. Encoded protein: CASSEGHFYEQYF.

The chain uses TRBV10-2 and TRBJ2-7, with 13 positions matching TRBD2. This CDR3 comprises 16 residues. Germline CDR1 reads WSHSY; CDR2 reads SAAADI. V was clipped by 4 bases and J by 3 bases; unmatched bases: 6. The CDR3 region is CASSVIGLAGDYEQYF. In DNA, the CDR3 is TGCGCCAGCAGTGTCATAGGACTAGCGGGGGACTACGAGCAGTACTTC.

The CDR3 nucleotides read TGTGCCAGCAGTTTAGGTGGGCTAAAGACCCAGTACTTC. It yields the protein CASSLGGLKTQYF. The rearrangement joins TRBV27 to TRBJ2-5; D unclear. Germline loops: CDR1 MNHEY, CDR2 SMNVEV (reference sequence). Trimming removed 2 bases from V and 6 bases from J, with 10 bases in between. This CDR3 has 13 amino acids.

The J gene is TRBJ1-1, the V gene TRBV29-1, with D possibly TRBD1 on 6 matching bases. Per the germline V gene, CDR1 is SQVTM and CDR2 is ANQGSEA. The CDR3 runs to 10 residues. V lost 5 bases, J lost 10 bases, and 11 bases lay in between. The CDR3 sequence: CSVWTTGAFF. The CDR3 bases are TGCAGCGTTTGGACGACAGGAGCTTTCTTT.

This chain links TRBV5-6 with TRBJ1-6; perhaps TRBD1 as D (5 bases). Trimming took off 1 base at V and 7 bases at J, with 15 bases between the two ends. Germline V gene sequence: CDR1 SGHDT, CDR2 YYEEEE. CDR3 size: 16 residues. The CDR3 loop reads CASSLFQGGINSPLHF. CDR3 sequence (DNA): TGTGCCAGCAGCTTGTTTCAGGGTGGGATAAATTCACCCCTCCACTTT. Complete variable domain (other parts from reference TRBV5-6 and TRBJ1-6): DAGVTQSPTHLIKTRGQQVTLRCSPKSGHDTVSWYQQALGQGPQFIFQYYEEEERQRGNFPDRFSGHQFPNYSSELNVNALLLGDSALYLCASSLFQGGINSPLHFGNGTRLTVT.

On this clonotype: At one of its ends the junction is not consistent with the germline gene, which may arise from a read error. This chain connects TRBV12-3 or TRBV12-4 to TRBJ2-2, with 7 bases matching TRBD2. The length of the CDR3 is 11 residues. The CDR3 region has the DNA TGTGCCAGCAGGGAAAGCGGGGAGCTGGTTTTT. It codes for CASRESGELVF.

The V gene is TRBV29-1, the J gene TRBJ2-7; D is possibly TRBD1 (6 bases). This CDR3 has 13 residues. The germline gives CDR1 SQVTM, CDR2 ANQGSEA. Trimming removed 3 bases at V and 0 bases at J, with 9 bases between. The CDR3 sequence: CSVDMDSSYEQYF. The CDR3, as DNA: TGCAGCGTTGACATGGACAGCTCCTACGAGCAGTACTTC.

V and J are TRBV9 and TRBJ1-5; D is perhaps TRBD1 (5 bases). The germline gives CDR1 SGDLS, CDR2 YYNGEE. V shed 2 bases and J shed 5 bases, with 11 bases lying between them. This CDR3 contains 14 residues. CDR3 DNA sequence: TGTGCCAGCAGCGTTTTAGGGGAACATCAGCCCCAGCATTTT. Translating gives CASSVLGEHQPQHF.

The sample holds one count of this clonotype. V and J are TRBV14 and TRBJ1-2; no clear D. The germline CDR1 and CDR2 sequences are SGHDN and FVKESK. V was cut by 4 bases and J by 3 bases, with 9 bases left in between. The CDR3 sequence is 13 residues long. The CDR3 DNA reads as TGTGCCAGCAGCCCCCCCGGGTACTATGGCTACACCTTC. Translated, it gives CASSPPGYYGYTF.

The chain uses TRBV29-1 and TRBJ1-2; TRBD1 matches at 11 bases. Unmatched junction bases numbered 14, after V lost 6 bases and J lost 5 bases. CDR3 length: 16 amino acids. In germline, CDR1 is SQVTM, CDR2 ANQGSEA. CDR3 nucleotides: TGCAGCGTCCCCGGACAGGGGGCGCAAATAGGGTATGGCTACACCTTC. The encoded protein is CSVPGQGAQIGYGYTF. Full variable domain (remainder filled in from reference TRBV29-1 and TRBJ1-2): SAVISQKPSRDICQRGTSLTIQCQVDSQVTMMFWYRQQPGQSLTLIATANQGSEATYESGFVIDKFPISRPNLTFSTLTVSNMSPEDSSIYLCSVPGQGAQIGYGYTFGSGTRLTVV.

This clonotype was seen a single time. The rearrangement joins TRBV23-1 to TRBJ2-7; 11 bases are a match to TRBD1. TRBV23-1 is noted as an ORF with a role that remains uncertain. Trimming cost V 9 bases and J 5 bases; bases outside gene matches: 15. The CDR3 is 16 amino acids. The CDR3 reads CASRPLPGQGENEQYF. The DNA for the CDR3 is TGCGCCAGTCGACCTCTCCCGGGACAGGGGGAGAACGAGCAGTACTTC.

The J gene is TRBJ2-1, the V gene TRBV5-8, with 7 bases aligning to TRBD2. The germline V gene encodes CDR1 SGHTS and CDR2 YDEGEE. This CDR3 comprises 15 residues. J gave up 9 bases and V 4 bases, and 13 bases lay outside the gene matches. Here the CDR3 DNA reads TGTGCCAGCAGCCGTACCCTGGGACTATCACCTGAGCAGTTCTTC. Amino acids: CASSRTLGLSPEQFF.

The chain joins TRBV29-1 to TRBJ1-2; D not resolved. The germline gives CDR1 SQVTM, CDR2 ANQGSEA. The CDR3 contains 14 residues. V was cut by 0 bases and J by 4 bases, with 12 bases left in between. The CDR3 loop is CSVEDERALYGYTF. CDR3 DNA: TGCAGCGTTGAAGATGAACGGGCCCTCTATGGCTACACCTTC.